This TCR beta chain was documented in a study of cytomegalovirus exposure and HLA in healthy donors. On the study more broadly: Of roughly 360 genotyped donors, roughly 80% grouped in the Caucasian-associated ancestry cluster. Overall study findings and caveats: The listing of 150 to 200 TCR beta chains classed them as cytomegalovirus-associated. Earlier results showed most TCR beta V segments being productive about 87% or about 30% of the time. V- and J-gene trimming of TCR beta was linked (in a later analysis) to a missense DCLRE1C variant.

PCR involved 60 Vbeta and 13 Jbeta primers. Using immunoSEQ multiplex PCR, the repertoire was profiled, and TCRdb retains in-frame clones only, with some absent. The sample consists of about 130,000 clones, 70% to 85% of them appearing once. Worth noting for this clone: The antigen remains undetermined.

The CDR3 spans 14 residues. Looked up from germline, CDR1 is MNHEY and CDR2 is SMNVEV (reference sequence). The V gene lost 5 bases and the J gene lost 10 bases, with 15 bases spanning the gap. The TCR originated in a female donor in good health and CMV-seronegative. The sample taken for sequencing was PBMCs. The chain carries TRBV27 and TRBJ1-6; tentative D call: TRBD1 (5 bases). In nucleotides, the CDR3 is TGTGCCAGCAGTCTGGCAGGGTTACGATCACCCCTCCACTTT. Its translation is CASSLAGLRSPLHF.